Below, one T cell receptor (beta chain) is given with its context. No antigen is known for it. Per-base qualities were not stored, and no clone one base away is much larger. Donors were a few dozen systemically healthy Caucasian individuals from Russia aged 6 to 90 years. Each donor gave ten milliliters of peripheral blood, collected into EDTA-treated Vacutainer tubes. PBMCs were isolated by Ficoll-Paque density-gradient centrifugation, with at least 6 million obtained per sample. Total RNA was extracted from PBMCs with Trizol reagent, with at least 6 micrograms obtained per sample. For every donor, an aliquot of PBMCs went through flow cytometry to measure the percentages of naive CD45RAhigh/CD27high T cells. This entry is derived from a study of blood T cells in healthy people across ages (dated by TCRdb to the mid-2010s). Looking at the study overall: Template switching captured roughly one uniquely barcoded TCR beta cDNA molecule per two T cells in model experiments. To avoid experimental bias, donors of different ages were spread randomly across the sequencing lanes. Age-related changes in TCR beta repertoire diversity were measured in the study by deep sequencing normalized with unique cDNA molecular identifiers. The donors were split into four age groups: young (average about 16 years), middle-aged (more than 35), aged (over 55) and long-lived (approximately 80). The study analyzed two additional independent replicas of 1 million unique cDNA reads from the same blood draw for two donors, one aged 18 to 30 and one aged 80 or older.

Broader findings and caveats from the paper: Because profiling used bulk unsorted PBMCs, naive and antigen-experienced compartments could not be compared conclusively. A strong correlation was found between observed TCR beta diversity and the percentage of naive T cells measured by flow cytometry. Observed TCR beta diversity per million T cells fell roughly linearly with age, and a significant reduction was already apparent by age around 40. The CMV infection status of donors was not known, potentially confounding age-related changes in expanded clonotypes. Estimates of total diversity based on one million sequenced T cells were regarded as lower bounds and as underestimates. Compared with the aged group, more naive CD4+ T cells, fewer expanded clones and increased TCR diversity were shown by the long-lived group, suggesting age selection.

Library preparation was by 5' RACE. Sequencing instrument: Illumina HiSeq 2500. A second roughly 6 to 12 cycle PCR used a sample-barcoded 5' primer and a J-beta primer mix. Each TCR beta cDNA molecule received a unique molecular identifier from a template-switch 5' adaptor carrying 12 random nucleotides. Each sample yielded at least 3 million CDR3-containing paired-end reads. First-strand cDNA was synthesized from all RNA with the Mint cDNA synthesis kit, primed by a TRBC-specific oligonucleotide. All cDNA was treated with uracil-DNA glycosylase and then went through a first 18-cycle PCR with the universal primers M1SS and BC2_uni_R. The authors' pipeline ran thus. Each sample was normalized by randomly selecting 1 million high-quality reads, each carrying a distinct molecular identifier. Instead of being binned into consensus sequences, reads that shared molecular identifiers were thrown out. MiTCR, set to a Q25 quality threshold and the strictest error-elimination algorithm, was used for CDR3 identification, clonotype clustering and error correction. Lower-bound total TCR beta diversity was estimated with a nonparametric unseen species model using Euler transformation. TCRdb took the public reads, trimmed them with fastp at Q25, ran MiXCR for clone calling and kept in-frame beta chains. Duplicate CDR3 protein sequences are folded into a single record with the most common DNA and genes. TCRdb's processing, not the authors' own work, is the source of the V and J calls. The sample table shows 1,300,000 or so distinct CDR3 sequences, and around 59% are seen once. The ten top clones hold 5.5% to 8% of the sample.

V and J lose 5 bases and 4 bases, and a span of 13 bases separates them. CDR1 and CDR2 (SEHNR, FQNEAQ) derive from the germline V gene (reference sequence). The cysteine opens and the phenylalanine closes a CDR3 of 14 amino acids. The entry retains the CDR3 DNA only, 42 bases that are in frame from base 1. This receptor was taken from a man younger than 35 in good health. Specimen: blood. The V gene is TRBV7-9 and the J gene is TRBJ2-3; the D gene is possibly TRBD1, with 5 bases matching. CDR3 loop: CASSNLRGADTQYF. The nucleotides read TGTGCCAGCAGCAACCTTAGGGGCGCAGATACGCAGTATTTT.